Listed below are T cell receptor beta chains from one sample, sequenced in a study of stem cell transplantation in POMP-related autoinflammatory disease. TCRdb's copy holds only in-frame clones and misses some; the assay was immunoSEQ multiplex PCR. The sample includes roughly 32,000 clones, about 86% of them seen just once. The sequencing used CD4+ T cells from PBMCs, collected before stem cell transplantation. Receptors were obtained from a human donor with POMP-related autoinflammation and immune dysregulation (PRAID). The conserved cysteine and the conserved F or W are not part of the CDR3 here. Part of the rows lack a size; the others show once, few, many or a class for expanded clones.

clone_size,j_call,v_call,cdr3_aa
-,TRBJ1-5,TRBV5-1,ASSLEGYNQPQH
few,TRBJ1-5,TRBV4-1,ASSQDPNQPQH
-,TRBJ2-1,TRBV27,ASSPDRTYNEQF
-,TRBJ2-5,TRBV21-1,ASSKLAGLQETQY
-,TRBJ1-2,TRBV5-5,ASGGTGGNYGYT
-,TRBJ1-4,TRBV30,AWSNWGRSEKLF
few,TRBJ1-2,TRBV5-1,ASSLERGRNYGYT
once,TRBJ1-5,TRBV15,ATSREGGGDYQPQH
-,TRBJ1-3,TRBV7-9,ASSLGASGGNTIY
few,TRBJ1-5,TRBV7-6,ASSSGGPQH
-,TRBJ2-7,TRBV5-1,ASSARDRGLEQY
-,TRBJ1-1,TRBV6-1,ASSFTDRRGTEAF
-,TRBJ1-1,TRBV6-1,ASSESGGFNTEAF
-,TRBJ2-7,TRBV4-1,ASSQGSAGPYEQY
-,TRBJ2-2,TRBV5-4,ASSLDREGDTGELF
-,TRBJ1-1,TRBV5-4,ASSPRTGMNTEAF
-,TRBJ2-5,TRBV7-3,ASSLEDGETQY
-,TRBJ2-3,TRBV19,ASSIRFRTDTQY
-,TRBJ2-5,TRBV5-1,ASSLASGVFQETQY
-,TRBJ1-1,TRBV6-5,ASSYRYYY
-,TRBJ1-1,TRBV6-5,ASSHRRGSDTEAF
-,TRBJ2-7,TRBV6-5,ASSNRDRVSYEQY
-,TRBJ1-3,TRBV9,ASSADRGSGNTIY
-,TRBJ2-1,TRBV4-1,ASSRYLAGEVHEQF
-,TRBJ1-1,TRBV14,ASSQVGWSGVEAF
-,TRBJ2-3,TRBV5-1,ASSLGQGLRSITDTQY
-,TRBJ1-1,TRBV11-2,ASSLDRVGRANTEAF
-,TRBJ2-7,TRBV2,ASSESRGGPYEQY
-,TRBJ2-5,TRBV5-4,ASSPRQGAGETQY
-,TRBJ2-4,TRBV28,ASSIQGRGAKNIQY
-,TRBJ1-5,TRBV6-5,ASRTGENQPQH
once,TRBJ1-4,TRBV19,ASSMLGEKLF
-,TRBJ1-1,TRBV5-6,ASSLLRGRANTEAF
-,TRBJ2-2,TRBV7-9,ASSRIQGDVRDPGELF
-,TRBJ2-2,TRBV5-6,ASSLEEFGELF
-,TRBJ2-1,TRBV5-6,ASLPGLAGNEQF
-,TRBJ2-7,TRBV28,ASSLTGRVDEQY
-,TRBJ2-6,TRBV5-4,ASSPPHALSGANVLT
once,TRBJ2-2,TRBV12-5,ASGLPGGGDGTGELF
once,TRBJ2-5,TRBV7-2,ASSLRGRGGGQETQY
-,TRBJ2-3,TRBV28,ASMAGGTQY
-,TRBJ1-5,TRBV6-1,ASSVGGGFSNQPQH
-,TRBJ1-1,TRBV27,ASISQGANTEAF
once,TRBJ1-4,TRBV7-2,ASSFKPTEKLF
-,TRBJ1-1,TRBV6-1,ASSEYPTHTEAF
-,TRBJ1-1,TRBV6-5,ASSYSGTQNTEAF
-,TRBJ2-3,TRBV5-4,ASSLYRSGVSTDTQY
-,TRBJ2-2,TRBV18,ASSPRGDTGELF
-,TRBJ1-6,TRBV27,ASRFGLNSPLH
-,TRBJ1-1,TRBV7-8,ASSPAPGRPLNTEAF
-,TRBJ1-2,TRBV27,ASSVGQGYYGYT
-,TRBJ1-4,TRBV2,ASSGTARGEKLF
-,TRBJ2-3,TRBV5-4,ASSIPSGGGTDTQY
once,TRBJ1-1,TRBV7-9,ASSPFQNTEAF
-,TRBJ2-2,TRBV6-6,ASSYEYNTGELF
-,TRBJ2-3,TRBV5-4,ASSLASRGLEQY
-,TRBJ1-1,TRBV6-5,ASSSRSNTEAF
-,TRBJ2-5,TRBV25-1,ASSEWVLGETQY